The 30 T cell receptor beta chains below were found in one sample sequenced in a study of Graves' ophthalmopathy and Graves' hyperthyroidism. From RNA, the CDR3 regions of TCR beta chains were amplified and sequenced. HTBI primers were employed in first-round RT-PCR, then a second-round multiplex PCR followed. Each CDR3 protein is one row after TCRdb ran MiXCR on the multiplex PCR reads. The sample holds 400,000 to 450,000 distinct CDR3 sequences, under 25% seen once. Sequenced material: peripheral blood. The receptors come from a woman under 30 with stable Graves' hyperthyroidism.

This clonotype was counted ten times or more. The gene calls are TRBV20-1 and TRBJ1-2; possible D gene TRBD1, 5 bases. CDR3 length: 16 amino acids. Trimming left V 0 bases short and J 4 bases short, with 18 bases between. Germline V gene data show CDR1 as DFQATT and CDR2 as SNEGSKA (reference sequence). The CDR3 here is CSARDLLRQMGYGYTF. CDR3 DNA: TGCAGTGCTAGAGATCTTCTTCGACAGATGGGCTATGGCTACACCTTC.

This clonotype was observed at least ten times. This chain connects TRBV20-1 to TRBJ2-7; D may be TRBD1 (6 bases). CDR3 size: 14 residues. Trimming removed 0 bases from V and 5 bases from J, with 14 bases in between. Germline V gene data show CDR1 as DFQATT and CDR2 as SNEGSKA (reference sequence). The CDR3 is CSARDRRRGNEQYF. As DNA, the CDR3 is TGCAGTGCTAGAGATAGGAGAAGGGGGAACGAGCAGTACTTC.

The rearrangement uses TRBV20-1 and TRBJ2-7, with 11 bases identical to TRBD2. The germline gives CDR1 DFQATT, CDR2 SNEGSKA (reference sequence). CDR3 length: 15 amino acids. J was trimmed by 4 bases and V by 6 bases; bases with no gene match: 11. The CDR3 coding sequence is TGCAGTGCCTCCAACTCCGGGACTAGCGGATACGAGCAGTACTTC. As protein: CSASNSGTSGYEQYF.

There are a few counts of this clonotype. The chain uses TRBV20-1 and TRBJ2-5; D is ambiguous. V lost 6 bases and J lost 0, with 11 bases in between. The CDR3 totals 13 residues. Germline loops: CDR1 DFQATT, CDR2 SNEGSKA (reference sequence). The CDR3 loop is CSATGPYQETQYF. The DNA of the CDR3 is TGCAGTGCAACCGGGCCGTACCAAGAGACCCAGTACTTC.

This clonotype was seen many times. V and J are TRBV2 and TRBJ2-7; 9 bases agree with TRBD1. The V gene's germline CDR1 is SNHLY and CDR2 FYNNEI. The CDR3 has 15 amino acids. The J segment lost 1 base and the V segment lost 6 bases, leaving 7 bases of the junction unmatched. As DNA, the CDR3 is TGTGCCAGCAGGCGGGACAGGGCAATGTCCTACGAGCAGTACTTC. Translating it yields CASRRDRAMSYEQYF. Full variable domain (remainder filled in from reference TRBV2 and TRBJ2-7): EPEVTQTPSHQVTQMGQEVILRCVPISNHLYFYWYRQILGQKVEFLVSFYNNEISEKSEIFDDQFSVERPDGSNFTLKIRSTKLEDSAMYFCASRRDRAMSYEQYFGPGTRLTVT.

The chain is built from TRBV7-2 and TRBJ1-3; tentatively, D is TRBD1 (5 bases). Germline CDR1 reads SGHTA; CDR2 reads FQGNSA. The V end was cut by 4 bases, the J end by 3 bases, with 10 bases between. The CDR3 runs 14 residues. CDR3 region: CASSSGGVGNTIYF. The CDR3 DNA reads TGTGCCAGCAGCTCCGGGGGGGTTGGAAACACCATATATTTT.

This clonotype was detected many times. This chain uses TRBV9 with TRBJ2-5; 7 bases fit TRBD1. The germline V gene encodes CDR1 SGDLS and CDR2 YYNGEE. The junction had 8 bases not matched to a gene; V was cut back by 0 bases and J by 0 bases. The CDR3 spans 17 residues. CDR3: CASSVALGQINQETQYF. The CDR3 nucleotides are TGTGCCAGCAGCGTAGCTCTGGGACAGATAAACCAAGAGACCCAGTACTTC.

This clonotype showed up many times. The J gene is TRBJ2-2, the V gene TRBV11-2; 12 bases line up with TRBD2. V lost 4 bases to trimming and J lost 5 bases; unmatched junction nucleotides: 8. CDR1 and CDR2 from the germline V gene are SGHAT and FQNNGV. CDR3 length: 17 residues. The CDR3 nucleotides read TGTGCCAGCAGCTACCGGACTAGCGGGATGGGAACCGGGGAGCTGTTTTTT. Residues: CASSYRTSGMGTGELFF.

This clonotype was found many times. The chain joins TRBV12-3 or TRBV12-4 to TRBJ2-7; D may be TRBD1 (5 bases). V gave up 5 bases and J gave up 2 bases, with 10 bases separating them. The CDR3 consists of 13 residues. CDR3 protein: CASSAVGAYEQYF. The CDR3 DNA is TGTGCCAGCAGTGCCGTAGGGGCCTACGAGCAGTACTTC.

The chain joins TRBV18 to TRBJ1-6; unclear D gene. Between the trimmed V and J ends, which lost 2 bases and 3 bases, there was a span of 5 bases. CDR3 size: 14 residues. CDR1 is KGHSH, CDR2 LQKENI, per germline. The CDR3 spells CASSPSFYNSPLHF. The CDR3 bases are TGTGCCAGCTCACCAAGCTTCTATAATTCACCCCTCCACTTT.

Points on this clonotype: A much larger clonotype is one base distant, so this may be a read error. This chain connects TRBV6-2 or TRBV6-3 to TRBJ1-2; D might be TRBD1 (6 bases). The CDR3 length is 14 residues. Per germline, CDR1 MNHEY and CDR2 SVGEGT. CDR3 loop: CAGSPSGQTYGYTF. The DNA of the CDR3 is TGTGCCGGCAGTCCTTCAGGACAGACCTATGGCTACACCTTC.

This clonotype was seen ten or more times. The V and J genes are TRBV28 and TRBJ2-7; D perhaps matches TRBD1 (5 bases). From germline, CDR1 is MDHEN and CDR2 SYDVKM. This CDR3 region has 14 residues. The V end lost 10 bases, the J end lost 2 bases, and 18 bases lay between the germline ends. Written as DNA, the CDR3 is TGTGCCATCCAAGGGGTCCACGCACCCTACGAGCAGTACTTC. Its translation: CAIQGVHAPYEQYF.

This sequence joins TRBV5-1 and TRBJ1-1; possible D gene TRBD1, 6 bases. The CDR3 consists of 14 residues. V was trimmed by 5 bases and J by 0 bases, leaving 11 bases between them. Per germline, CDR1 SGHRS and CDR2 YFSETQ. CDR3 bases: TGCGCCAGCAGACCCGGACAGATGAACACTGAAGCTTTCTTT. Its translation: CASRPGQMNTEAFF.

The gene calls are TRBV30 and TRBJ1-1, with no clear D. The CDR3 is 12 residues long. Germline V lookup: CDR1 GTSNPN, CDR2 SVGIG (reference sequence). Trimming left V 8 bases short and J 4 bases short, with 14 bases between. The CDR3 DNA reads TGTGCCCTTAGGTGGACCGGCACTGAAGCTTTCTTT. Protein sequence: CALRWTGTEAFF.

The chain carries TRBV20-1 and TRBJ1-2; D perhaps matches TRBD1 (6 bases). This CDR3 spans 12 amino acids. Germline assignment: CDR1 DFQATT and CDR2 SNEGSKA (reference sequence). The V end was cut by 6 bases, the J end by 0 bases, with 8 bases between. CDR3 amino acids: CSAEGANYGYTF. The CDR3, as DNA: TGCAGTGCCGAGGGGGCTAACTATGGCTACACCTTC.

This clonotype has a count of ten or more. The chain uses TRBV19 and TRBJ2-7; tentatively, D is TRBD2 (6 bases). The CDR3 is made up of 14 amino acids. V dropped 5 bases and J dropped 3 bases, with 14 bases sitting between them. From germline, CDR1 is LNHDA and CDR2 SQIVND (reference sequence). Here the CDR3 reads CASSQRGLNYEQYF. Here the CDR3 DNA reads TGTGCCAGTAGTCAACGGGGACTGAACTACGAGCAGTACTTC.

The gene calls are TRBV7-8 and TRBJ2-5; 7 nucleotides agree with TRBD2. The CDR3 loop spans 15 amino acids. The V gene's germline CDR1 is SGHVS and CDR2 FQNEAQ. After removal of 5 bases from V and 3 bases from J, the junction contained 9 bases not matched to a gene. The DNA for the CDR3 is TGTGCCAGCAGCCGGGGCGGGACTAAGGAAGAGACCCAGTACTTC. Translating it yields CASSRGGTKEETQYF.

This clonotype was seen many times. The genes are TRBV30 and TRBJ2-7, with D unresolved. The CDR3 totals 12 residues. With 1 base removed from V and 4 bases from J, the gap between germline ends came to 8 bases. Germline V gene lookup returns CDR1 GTSNPN and CDR2 SVGIG (reference sequence). This CDR3 reads CAWSGPGYEQYF. As DNA, the CDR3 is TGTGCCTGGAGTGGTCCCGGGTACGAGCAGTACTTC.

The chain is built from TRBV28 and TRBJ1-5; TRBD1 agrees at 7 bases. There are 16 residues in the CDR3. Per the germline V gene, CDR1 is MDHEN and CDR2 is SYDVKM. Trimming removed 4 bases from V and 2 bases from J; junction bases left unmatched: 8. The CDR3 loop is CASSSHTGTGNQPQHF. CDR3 nucleotides: TGTGCCAGCAGTTCACATACCGGGACAGGCAATCAGCCCCAGCATTTT.

V and J are TRBV10-3 and TRBJ2-7; D may be TRBD1 (6 bases). Germline lookup yields CDR1 ENHRY and CDR2 SYGVKD. V lost 0 bases and J 2 bases, leaving 23 bases between the germline ends. The length of the CDR3 is 19 residues. The CDR3 DNA reads TGTGCCATCAGTGAGTCAGGGGGACAACAATCCGGTCCGCCCTACGAGCAGTACTTC. Translation: CAISESGGQQSGPPYEQYF.

This clonotype was detected many times. This chain's CDR3 is CASSLRSGGGVTQYF. For the CDR3, the DNA is TGTGCCAGCAGCTTACGTAGCGGAGGGGGCGTTACGCAGTATTTT. The chain couples TRBV11-2 to TRBJ2-3; the D gene is possibly TRBD1 (7 bases). V was shortened by 2 bases and J by 8 bases, with 17 bases between the two germline ends. The CDR3 loop spans 15 amino acids. Germline loops: CDR1 SGHAT, CDR2 FQNNGV.

In this sample, this clonotype turned up many times. This chain links TRBV19 with TRBJ2-5, with 12 nucleotides matching TRBD1. V trimming: 7 bases; J trimming: 5 bases; junction bases outside the gene matches: 5. This CDR3 comprises 14 residues. The germline V gene has CDR1 LNHDA and CDR2 SQIVND (reference sequence). The CDR3 sequence is CASTGDRGRETQYF. The CDR3 DNA sequence: TGTGCCAGTACGGGGGACAGGGGGCGCGAGACCCAGTACTTC.

This clonotype was detected once. The chain is built from TRBV12-3 or TRBV12-4 and TRBJ1-1; the D gene is possibly TRBD1 (6 bases). Trimming removed 2 bases at V and 7 bases at J, with 11 bases between. CDR3 size: 13 residues. The CDR3 reads CASSLWGHSEAFF. The CDR3 DNA is TGTGCCAGCAGTTTATGGGGGCATAGTGAAGCTTTCTTT.

This clonotype was observed many times. The chain recombines TRBV28 with TRBJ1-2; no definite D call. The V and J ends lost 7 bases and 3 bases respectively, with 15 bases between them. CDR1 MDHEN and CDR2 SYDVKM come from the germline V gene. CDR3 length: 14 residues. CDR3 amino acids: CASKTGNRDYGYTF. CDR3 sequence (DNA): TGTGCCAGCAAGACGGGGAATCGGGACTATGGCTACACCTTC.

This clonotype was observed many times. The chain recombines TRBV4-2 with TRBJ2-4; D not resolved. Germline V gives CDR1 LGHNA, CDR2 YNFKEQ. With 0 bases removed from V and 0 bases from J, the gap between germline ends came to 9 bases. The CDR3 extends over 16 amino acids. The CDR3 sequence is CASSQEAWIAKNIQYF. The CDR3 DNA is TGTGCCAGCAGCCAAGAAGCCTGGATAGCCAAAAACATTCAGTACTTC.

This clonotype was seen repeatedly, ten times or more. This chain connects TRBV12-3 or TRBV12-4 to TRBJ2-7; 9 bases line up with TRBD1. The CDR3 runs to 15 residues. The ends lost 5 bases at V and 2 bases at J; junction bases unmatched: 7. CDR3: CASSQQGAGAYEQYF. The CDR3 bases are TGTGCCAGCAGTCAACAGGGGGCGGGCGCCTACGAGCAGTACTTC.

This clonotype was picked up many times. This rearrangement joins TRBV19 to TRBJ2-5, with 14 nucleotides matching TRBD2. The J segment lost 6 bases and the V segment lost 0 bases, leaving 6 bases of the junction unmatched. The V gene's germline CDR1 is LNHDA and CDR2 SQIVND (reference sequence). The CDR3 runs to 17 residues. For the CDR3, the DNA is TGTGCCAGTAGTATAGAGGGGACTAGCGGGAGTGGACAGACCCAGTACTTC. This translates into CASSIEGTSGSGQTQYF.

This clonotype has a count of ten or more. The chain links TRBV6-1 to TRBJ2-3; 7 nucleotides align to TRBD1. The junction had 9 bases not matched to a gene; V was cut back by 8 bases and J by 4 bases. The germline V gene encodes CDR1 MNHNS and CDR2 SASEGT. The CDR3 length is 14 residues. The chain's CDR3 is CASGGAGGADTQYF. The CDR3 DNA sequence: TGTGCCAGCGGCGGTGCAGGGGGAGCAGATACGCAGTATTTT.

In its sample, this clonotype was seen many times. V and J are TRBV4-1 and TRBJ1-5; 7 bases are a match to TRBD1. Germline CDR1 reads MGHRA; CDR2 reads YSYEKL. Losses at the gene ends were 0 bases for V and 5 bases for J; bases not matched to a gene: 4. The CDR3 contains 15 residues. CDR3 in DNA: TGCGCCAGCAGCCAAGATTCAGGGGGGTATCAGCCCCAGCATTTT. It is translated as CASSQDSGGYQPQHF.

The chain joins TRBV24-1 to TRBJ1-2, with TRBD1 matching over 11 bases. The CDR3 runs 17 residues. Trimming at V came to 4 bases and at J to 3 bases, leaving 9 bases not matched to a gene. Germline V gene data show CDR1 as KGHDR and CDR2 as SFDVKD. CDR3 in DNA: TGTGCCACCAGTGAACACCGGACAGGGGGCTACGACTATGGCTACACCTTC. Its protein product is CATSEHRTGGYDYGYTF.